The clone carrying this T cell receptor (beta chain) was counted a few times. These data are taken from a study of blood T cell repertoires in COVID-19. Study-wide context: Material from acute and convalescent COVID-19 was sourced from the United States, Italy and Spain. Nucleic acid was either cDNA or gDNA, and it came from T cells, B-cell-depleted T cells, or PBMCs.

The data were produced by immunoSEQ multiplex PCR, yet TCRdb's version contains in-frame clones alone and is incomplete. The repertoire holds some 150,000 clones, 75% to 85% seen once, with 10% to 15% in the top ten. The CDR3 is made up of 16 amino acids. Germline V gives CDR1 KGHSH, CDR2 LQKENI. V lost 3 bases to trimming and J lost 9 bases; unmatched junction nucleotides: 14. This receptor was obtained from a man aged 55 to 69 with active or convalescent COVID-19. Sequenced material: peripheral blood. This chain joins TRBV18 and TRBJ1-5, with 7 positions matching TRBD1. As DNA, the CDR3 is TGTGCCAGCTCACCCACATCCAGGGACAGCCTCTGGCCCCAGCATTTT. Translated, it gives CASSPTSRDSLWPQHF.